This TCR beta chain was documented in a study of monozygotic twins with inflammatory bowel disease. Following a re-call of the 5' RACE reads, TCRdb has one entry per CDR3 protein and lacks DNA. This sample contains about 160,000 distinct CDR3 sequences. Material for sequencing was blood. The receptor was derived from a human donor with ulcerative colitis or Crohn's disease, or a healthy co-twin of an affected twin (not recorded which).

CDR3: CSASTNGASYEQYF. The chain is built from TRBV20-1 and TRBJ2-7; TCRdb reports TRBD1, a call that lacks DNA to check it against. CDR1 DFQATT and CDR2 SNEGSKA come from the germline V gene (reference sequence). The CDR3 length is 14 residues.